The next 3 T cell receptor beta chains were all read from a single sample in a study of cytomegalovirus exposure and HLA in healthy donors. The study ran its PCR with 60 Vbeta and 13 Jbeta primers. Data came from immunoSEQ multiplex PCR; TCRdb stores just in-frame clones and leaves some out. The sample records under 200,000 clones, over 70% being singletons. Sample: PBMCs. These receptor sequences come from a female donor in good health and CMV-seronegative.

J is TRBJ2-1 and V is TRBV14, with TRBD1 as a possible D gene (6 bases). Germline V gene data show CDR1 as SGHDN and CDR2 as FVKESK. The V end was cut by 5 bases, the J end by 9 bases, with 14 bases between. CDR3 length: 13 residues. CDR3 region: CASSSQGYGEQFF. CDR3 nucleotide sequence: TGTGCCAGCAGCTCACAGGGTTACGGTGAGCAGTTCTTC.

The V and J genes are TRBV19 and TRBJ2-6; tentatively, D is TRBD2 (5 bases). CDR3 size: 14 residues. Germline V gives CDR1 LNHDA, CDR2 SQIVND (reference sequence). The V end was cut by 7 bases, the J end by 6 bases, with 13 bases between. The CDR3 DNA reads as TGTGCCAGTATTAGAGAGGGAGAGGCCAACGTCCTGACTTTC. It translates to CASIREGEANVLTF.

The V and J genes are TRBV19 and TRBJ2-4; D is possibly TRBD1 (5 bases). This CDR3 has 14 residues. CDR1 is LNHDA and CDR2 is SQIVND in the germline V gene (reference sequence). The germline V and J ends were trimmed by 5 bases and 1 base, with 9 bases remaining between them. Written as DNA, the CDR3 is TGTGCCAGTAGTTCCCACAGGGCCAAAAACATTCAGTACTTC. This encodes CASSSHRAKNIQYF.